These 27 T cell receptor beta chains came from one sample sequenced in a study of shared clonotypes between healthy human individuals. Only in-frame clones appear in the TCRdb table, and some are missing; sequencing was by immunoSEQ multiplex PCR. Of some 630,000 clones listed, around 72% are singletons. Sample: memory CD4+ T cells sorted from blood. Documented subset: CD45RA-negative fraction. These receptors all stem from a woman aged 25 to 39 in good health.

CDR3 DNA sequence: TGTGCCAGCAGCTCGAGCTCCTACAATGAGCAGTTCTTC. This translates into CASSSSSYNEQFF. The chain recombines TRBV7-7 with TRBJ2-1; D is uncertain. CDR1 and CDR2 (germline): SSHAT, FNYEAQ (reference sequence). The CDR3 totals 13 residues. V was cut by 4 bases and J by 0 bases, with 4 bases left in between.

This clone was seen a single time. The CDR3: CASSFSGAGDEKLFF. CDR3 DNA sequence: TGTGCCAGCAGTTTCTCAGGGGCAGGGGATGAAAAACTGTTTTTT. This chain links TRBV28 with TRBJ1-4; perhaps TRBD1 as D (6 bases). CDR1 MDHEN and CDR2 SYDVKM come from the germline V gene. This CDR3 is 15 amino acids long. Trimming pared 3 bases from V and 6 bases from J, leaving 14 bases between.

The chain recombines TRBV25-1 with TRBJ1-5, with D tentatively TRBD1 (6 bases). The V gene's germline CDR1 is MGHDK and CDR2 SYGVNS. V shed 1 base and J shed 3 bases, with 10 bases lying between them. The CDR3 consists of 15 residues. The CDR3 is CASSESGGPNQPQHF. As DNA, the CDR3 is TGTGCCAGCAGTGAATCGGGGGGGCCCAATCAGCCCCAGCATTTT.

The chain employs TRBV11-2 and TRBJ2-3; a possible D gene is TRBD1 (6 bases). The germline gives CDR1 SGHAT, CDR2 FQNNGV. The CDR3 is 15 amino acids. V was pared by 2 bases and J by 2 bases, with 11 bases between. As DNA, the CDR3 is TGTGCCAGCAGCTTACGACAGGCTAACACAGATACGCAGTATTTT. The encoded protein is CASSLRQANTDTQYF. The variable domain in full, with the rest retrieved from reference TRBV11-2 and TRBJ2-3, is EAGVAQSPRYKIIEKRQSVAFWCNPISGHATLYWYQQILGQGPKLLIQFQNNGVVDDSQLPKDRFSAERLKGVDSTLKIQPAKLEDSAVYLCASSLRQANTDTQYFGPGTRLTVL.

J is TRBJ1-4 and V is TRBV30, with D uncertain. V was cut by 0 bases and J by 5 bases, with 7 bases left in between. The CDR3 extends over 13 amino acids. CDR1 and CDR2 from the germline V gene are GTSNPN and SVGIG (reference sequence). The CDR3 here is CAWSVYRNEKLFF. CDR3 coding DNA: TGTGCCTGGAGTGTATACCGGAATGAAAAACTGTTTTTT.

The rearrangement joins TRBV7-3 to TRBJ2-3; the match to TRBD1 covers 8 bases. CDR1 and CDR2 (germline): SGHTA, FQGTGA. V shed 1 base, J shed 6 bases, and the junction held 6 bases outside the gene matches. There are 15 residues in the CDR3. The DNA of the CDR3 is TGTGCCAGCAGCTTAATGGGACAGGCCCTTGATACGCAGTATTTT. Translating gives CASSLMGQALDTQYF.

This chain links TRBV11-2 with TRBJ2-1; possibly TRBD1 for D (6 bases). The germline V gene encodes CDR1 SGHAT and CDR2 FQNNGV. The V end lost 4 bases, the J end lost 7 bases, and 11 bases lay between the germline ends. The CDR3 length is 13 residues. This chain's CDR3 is CASSSGQSNEQFF. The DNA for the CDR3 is TGTGCCAGCAGCTCCGGACAGAGTAATGAGCAGTTCTTC.

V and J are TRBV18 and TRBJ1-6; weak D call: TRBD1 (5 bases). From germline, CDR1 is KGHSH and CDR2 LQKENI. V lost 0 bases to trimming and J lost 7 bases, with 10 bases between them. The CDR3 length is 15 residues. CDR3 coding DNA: TGTGCCAGCTCACCACCGTTCAGGGCGAATTCACCCCTCCACTTT. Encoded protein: CASSPPFRANSPLHF.

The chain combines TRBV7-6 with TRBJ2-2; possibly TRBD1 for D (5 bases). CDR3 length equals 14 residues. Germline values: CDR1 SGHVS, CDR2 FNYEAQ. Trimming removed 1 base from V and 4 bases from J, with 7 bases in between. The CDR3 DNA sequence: TGTGCCAGCAGCTTAGGACAGACCACCGGGGAGCTGTTTTTT. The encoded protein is CASSLGQTTGELFF. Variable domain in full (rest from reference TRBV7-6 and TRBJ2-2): GAGVSQSPRYKVTKRGQDVALRCDPISGHVSLYWYRQALGQGPEFLTYFNYEAQQDKSGLPNDRFSAERPEGSISTLTIQRTEQRDSAMYRCASSLGQTTGELFFGEGSRLTVL.

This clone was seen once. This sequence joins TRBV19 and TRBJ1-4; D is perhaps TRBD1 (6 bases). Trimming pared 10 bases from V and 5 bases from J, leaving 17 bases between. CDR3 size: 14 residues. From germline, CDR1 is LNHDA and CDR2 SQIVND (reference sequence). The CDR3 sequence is CATRDKGVNEKLFF. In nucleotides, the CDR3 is TGTGCCACTCGGGACAAGGGAGTCAATGAAAAACTGTTTTTT.

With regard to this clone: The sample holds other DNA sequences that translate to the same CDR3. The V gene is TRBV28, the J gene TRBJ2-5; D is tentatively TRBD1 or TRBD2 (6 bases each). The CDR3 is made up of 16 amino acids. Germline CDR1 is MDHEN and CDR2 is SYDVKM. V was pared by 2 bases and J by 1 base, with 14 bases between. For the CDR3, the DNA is TGTGCCAGCAGTTTACTTAGCGGAGGGGGCCAAGAGACCCAGTACTTC. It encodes CASSLLSGGGQETQYF.

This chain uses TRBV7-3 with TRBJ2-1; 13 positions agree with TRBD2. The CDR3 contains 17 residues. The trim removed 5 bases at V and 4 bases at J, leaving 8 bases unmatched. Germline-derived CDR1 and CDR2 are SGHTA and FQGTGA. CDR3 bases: TGTGCCAGCAGCCCAATCGGGACTAGCGGGATATACAATGAGCAGTTCTTC. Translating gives CASSPIGTSGIYNEQFF.

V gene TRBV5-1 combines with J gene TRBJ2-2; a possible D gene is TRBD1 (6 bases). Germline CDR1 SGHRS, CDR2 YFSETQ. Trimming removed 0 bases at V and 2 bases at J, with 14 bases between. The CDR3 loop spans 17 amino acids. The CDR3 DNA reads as TGCGCCAGCAGCTTGGAAAATGGACAGTTAAACACCGGGGAGCTGTTTTTT. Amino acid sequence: CASSLENGQLNTGELFF.

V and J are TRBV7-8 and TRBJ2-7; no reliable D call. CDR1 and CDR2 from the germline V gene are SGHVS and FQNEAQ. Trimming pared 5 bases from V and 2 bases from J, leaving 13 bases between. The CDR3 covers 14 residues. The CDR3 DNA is TGTGCCAGCAGCAACCCCCGGACGGCCTACGAGCAGTACTTC. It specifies CASSNPRTAYEQYF.

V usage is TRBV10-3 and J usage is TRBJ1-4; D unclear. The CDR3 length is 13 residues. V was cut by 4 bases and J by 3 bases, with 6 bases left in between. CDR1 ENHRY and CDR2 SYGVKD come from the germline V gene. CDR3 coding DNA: TGTGCCATCAGTGCAGCAGCTAATGAAAAACTGTTTTTT. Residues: CAISAAANEKLFF.

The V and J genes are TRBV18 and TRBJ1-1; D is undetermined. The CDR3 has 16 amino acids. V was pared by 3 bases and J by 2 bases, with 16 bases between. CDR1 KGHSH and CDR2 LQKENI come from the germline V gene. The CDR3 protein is CASSPFNGELNTEAFF. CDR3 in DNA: TGTGCCAGCTCACCCTTCAACGGGGAACTTAACACTGAAGCTTTCTTT.

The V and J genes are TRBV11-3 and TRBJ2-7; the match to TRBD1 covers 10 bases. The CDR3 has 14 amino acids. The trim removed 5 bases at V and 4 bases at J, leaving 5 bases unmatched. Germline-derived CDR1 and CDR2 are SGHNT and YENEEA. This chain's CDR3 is CASSRGQGEYEQYF. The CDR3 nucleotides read TGTGCCAGCAGCCGAGGACAGGGGGAATACGAGCAGTACTTC.

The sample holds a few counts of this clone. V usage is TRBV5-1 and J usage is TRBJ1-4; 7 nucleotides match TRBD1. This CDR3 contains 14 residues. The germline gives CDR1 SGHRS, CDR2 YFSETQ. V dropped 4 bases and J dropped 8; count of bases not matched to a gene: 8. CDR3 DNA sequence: TGCGCCAGCAGCATCGACAGGGAGGGAGAAAAACTGTTTTTT. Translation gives CASSIDREGEKLFF.

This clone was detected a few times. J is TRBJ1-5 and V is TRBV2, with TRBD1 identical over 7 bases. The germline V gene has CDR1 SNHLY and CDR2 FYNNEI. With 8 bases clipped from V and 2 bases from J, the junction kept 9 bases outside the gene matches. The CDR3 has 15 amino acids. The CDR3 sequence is CASRGDTGGNQPQHF. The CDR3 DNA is TGTGCCAGCCGAGGTGATACAGGGGGCAATCAGCCCCAGCATTTT.

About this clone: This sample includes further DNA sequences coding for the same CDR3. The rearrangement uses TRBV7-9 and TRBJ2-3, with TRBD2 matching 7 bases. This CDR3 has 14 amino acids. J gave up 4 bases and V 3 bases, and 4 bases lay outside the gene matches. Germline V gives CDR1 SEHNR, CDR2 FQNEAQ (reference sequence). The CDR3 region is CASSLGGNPDTQYF. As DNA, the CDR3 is TGTGCCAGCAGCTTGGGGGGGAACCCAGATACGCAGTATTTT.

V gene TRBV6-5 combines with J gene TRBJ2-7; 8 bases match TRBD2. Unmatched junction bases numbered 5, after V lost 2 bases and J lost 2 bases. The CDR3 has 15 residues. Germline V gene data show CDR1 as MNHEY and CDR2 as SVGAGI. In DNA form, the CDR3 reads TGTGCCAGCAGTTACGACAGCGGGGGAGCCTACGAGCAGTACTTC. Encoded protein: CASSYDSGGAYEQYF.

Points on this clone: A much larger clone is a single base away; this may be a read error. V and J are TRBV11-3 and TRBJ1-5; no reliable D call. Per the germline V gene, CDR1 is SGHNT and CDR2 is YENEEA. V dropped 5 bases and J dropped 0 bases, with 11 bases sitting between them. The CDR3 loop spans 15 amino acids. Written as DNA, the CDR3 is TGTGCCAGCAGCCCGGACGCGCTTAGCAATCAGCCCCAGCATTTT. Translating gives CASSPDALSNQPQHF. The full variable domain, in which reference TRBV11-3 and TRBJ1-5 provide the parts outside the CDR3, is EAGVVQSPRYKIIEKKQPVAFWCNPISGHNTLYWYLQNLGQGPELLIRYENEEAVDDSQLPKDRFSAERLKGVDSTLKIQPAELGDSAVYLCASSPDALSNQPQHFGDGTRLSIL.

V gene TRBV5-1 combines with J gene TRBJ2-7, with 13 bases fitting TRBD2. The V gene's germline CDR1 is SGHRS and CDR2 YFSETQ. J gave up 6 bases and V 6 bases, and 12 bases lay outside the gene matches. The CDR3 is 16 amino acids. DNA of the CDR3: TGCGCCAGCACTGCTACGGCCGGGACTAGCGGGACCGAGCAGTACTTC. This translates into CASTATAGTSGTEQYF. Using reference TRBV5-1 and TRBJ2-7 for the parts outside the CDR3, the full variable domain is KAGVTQTPRYLIKTRGQQVTLSCSPISGHRSVSWYQQTPGQGLQFLFEYFSETQRNKGNFPGRFSGRQFSNSRSEMNVSTLELGDSALYLCASTATAGTSGTEQYFGPGTRLTVT.

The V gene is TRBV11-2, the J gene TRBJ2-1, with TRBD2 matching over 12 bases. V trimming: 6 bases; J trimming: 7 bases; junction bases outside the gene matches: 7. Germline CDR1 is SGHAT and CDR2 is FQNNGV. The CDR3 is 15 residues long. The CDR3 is CASSQTSGSWNEQFF. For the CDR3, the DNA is TGTGCCAGCAGTCAGACTAGCGGGAGCTGGAATGAGCAGTTCTTC.

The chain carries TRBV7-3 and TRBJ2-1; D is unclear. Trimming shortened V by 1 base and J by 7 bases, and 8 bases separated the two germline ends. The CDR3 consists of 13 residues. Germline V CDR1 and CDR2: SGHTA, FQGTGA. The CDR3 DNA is TGTGCCAGCAGCTTAAAGGGTGGGAATGAGCAGTTCTTC. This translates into CASSLKGGNEQFF.

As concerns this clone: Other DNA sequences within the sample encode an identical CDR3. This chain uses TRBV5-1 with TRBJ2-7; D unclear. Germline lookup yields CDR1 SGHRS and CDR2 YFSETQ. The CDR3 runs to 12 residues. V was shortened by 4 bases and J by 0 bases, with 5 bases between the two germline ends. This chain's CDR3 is CASSKGSYEQYF. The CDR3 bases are TGCGCCAGCAGCAAAGGCTCCTACGAGCAGTACTTC.

In DNA, the CDR3 is TGCGCCAGCAGCTCCACCCCAGGGGCTGACGGCTACACCTTC. Translated, it gives CASSSTPGADGYTF. This chain uses TRBV5-1 with TRBJ1-2; D might be TRBD1 (6 bases). This CDR3 spans 14 amino acids. The V gene lost 3 bases and the J gene lost 8 bases, with 17 bases spanning the gap. Germline CDR1 is SGHRS and CDR2 is YFSETQ.